The 21 T cell receptor beta chains below all came from one sample that was sequenced in a study of CD8+CD57+ T cells in acquired aplastic anemia. The study profiled TCR beta VDJ and CDR3 using genomic DNA as template. TCRdb reprocessed the reads via MiXCR and lists one record per CDR3 protein. The data show 250,000 to 300,000 distinct CDR3 sequences, with around three fifths seen just once and roughly 8% held by the top ten. The sample consisted of sorted CD4+, CD8+, or CD8+CD57+ T cells (not recorded which) from PBMCs. Receptor source: a human donor with severe aplastic anemia or a healthy control (not recorded which).

For this clonotype: A read error may produce the germline difference seen at one junction end. The V and J genes are TRBV5-1 and TRBJ2-5; 7 bases map to TRBD2. Germline lookup yields CDR1 SGHRS and CDR2 YFSETQ. The CDR3 totals 13 residues. The CDR3 region has the DNA TGCGCCAGCAGCGTGGGGGGGAAGGAGACACAGTACTTC. It yields the protein CASSVGGKETQYF.

The rearrangement links TRBV7-9 to TRBJ2-3; TRBD2 might be the D (6 bases). The CDR3 sequence is 14 residues long. Germline CDR1 reads SEHNR; CDR2 reads FQNEAQ (reference sequence). V lost 1 base, J lost 8 bases, and 13 bases lay in between. The CDR3 region has the DNA TGTGCCAGCAGCTTAGAAGCAGATAGCGGTACGCAGTATTTT. Amino acids: CASSLEADSGTQYF. Using reference TRBV7-9 and TRBJ2-3 for the parts outside the CDR3, the full variable domain is DTGVSQNPRHKITKRGQNVTFRCDPISEHNRLYWYRQTLGQGPEFLTYFQNEAQLEKSRLLSDRFSAERPKGSFSTLEIQRTEQGDSAMYLCASSLEADSGTQYFGPGTRLTVL.

This clonotype was recorded many times. J is TRBJ2-7 and V is TRBV20-1; TRBD1 agrees at 10 bases. The CDR3 spans 12 residues. Germline V gene data show CDR1 as DFQATT and CDR2 as SNEGSKA (reference sequence). J lost 7 bases, V lost 6 bases, and 6 bases had no gene match. The chain's CDR3 is CSAEDRGREQYF. DNA of the CDR3: TGCAGTGCAGAAGACAGGGGGCGGGAGCAGTACTTC.

The chain has TRBV10-3 and TRBJ2-5, with D perhaps TRBD1 (5 bases). Trimming cost V 6 bases and J 5 bases, with 10 bases left between them. CDR1 ENHRY and CDR2 SYGVKD come from the germline V gene. This CDR3 is 12 amino acids long. This CDR3 reads CAIRGRDETQYF. Here the CDR3 DNA reads TGTGCCATCAGGGGGCGCGATGAGACCCAGTACTTC.

The CDR3 bases are TGTGCCAGCAGCGTAGGGGCAGGGCCCTACGAGCAGTACTTC. Its protein is CASSVGAGPYEQYF. The chain combines TRBV9 with TRBJ2-7; a weak D match, TRBD1 (5 bases). V shed 0 bases and J shed 2 bases, with 9 bases lying between them. The CDR3 spans 14 residues. The germline CDR1 and CDR2 sequences are SGDLS and YYNGEE.

The chain has TRBV27 and TRBJ2-2; 10 bases line up with TRBD1. This CDR3 region has 16 residues. V was clipped by 6 bases and J by 4 bases; unmatched bases: 8. CDR1 MNHEY and CDR2 SMNVEV come from the germline V gene (reference sequence). The CDR3 nucleotides read TGTGCCAGCAGGCTAAGGGACAGGGGTTTCACCGGGGAGCTGTTTTTT. This translates into CASRLRDRGFTGELFF.

This clonotype showed up just a few times. The chain has TRBV5-6 and TRBJ1-2; D is undetermined. Germline-derived CDR1 and CDR2 are SGHDT and YYEEEE. The CDR3 runs 13 residues. Trimming stripped 0 bases from V and 0 bases from J, with 3 bases between. CDR3 DNA sequence: TGTGCCAGCAGCTTGGGCACTAACTATGGCTACACCTTC. This encodes CASSLGTNYGYTF.

The V gene is TRBV5-5, the J gene TRBJ1-2; D gene ambiguous. CDR1 is SGHKS and CDR2 is YYEKEE in the germline V gene (reference sequence). Trimming took 6 bases from V and 2 from J, leaving 11 bases between them. The length of the CDR3 is 13 residues. The CDR3 here is CASTDSYNYGYTF. DNA for the CDR3: TGTGCCAGCACCGACTCCTACAACTATGGCTACACCTTC.

This clonotype appeared once. The rearrangement links TRBV10-3 to TRBJ2-7; D remains ambiguous. Germline lookup yields CDR1 ENHRY and CDR2 SYGVKD. This CDR3 is 10 amino acids long. V was trimmed by 10 bases and J by 7 bases, leaving 11 bases between them. The CDR3 loop reads CASSKREQYF. In nucleotides, the CDR3 is TGTGCCAGCAGCAAGAGAGAGCAGTACTTC.

The chain employs TRBV25-1 and TRBJ2-3; TRBD2 aligns across 9 bases. The CDR3 has 15 residues. The trim removed 5 bases at V and 2 bases at J, leaving 5 bases unmatched. Germline CDR1 is MGHDK and CDR2 is SYGVNS. The CDR3 loop reads CASSQTSGFTDTQYF. The DNA of the CDR3 is TGTGCCAGCAGTCAGACTAGCGGATTCACAGATACGCAGTATTTT.

This clonotype has ten or more counts. The chain links TRBV5-5 to TRBJ1-6, with D possibly TRBD1 on 5 matching bases. This CDR3 region has 15 residues. The germline gives CDR1 SGHKS, CDR2 YYEKEE (reference sequence). Trimming removed 4 bases at V and 9 bases at J, with 17 bases between. The CDR3 coding sequence is TGTGCCAGCAGCGGTACCGGCGGGACTTTTTCACCCCTCCACTTT. Translated: CASSGTGGTFSPLHF.

The sample holds a few counts of this clonotype. The chain recombines TRBV7-3 with TRBJ1-2, with 8 bases that match TRBD1. J gave up 5 bases and V 2 bases, and 7 bases lay outside the gene matches. The CDR3 runs 15 residues. Germline V lookup: CDR1 SGHTA, CDR2 FQGTGA. The CDR3 DNA reads TGTGCCAGCAGCTTAGGCCAGGGGGCTCAGTATGGCTACACCTTC. It codes for CASSLGQGAQYGYTF.

The J gene is TRBJ2-6, the V gene TRBV15; unclear D gene. The CDR3 consists of 15 residues. V was clipped by 1 base and J by 1 base, with 5 bases between them. Germline assignment: CDR1 LNHNV and CDR2 YYDKDF (reference sequence). The CDR3 bases are TGTGCCACCAGCAGAGTTACATCTGGGGCCAACGTCCTGACTTTC. Protein sequence: CATSRVTSGANVLTF.

The chain joins TRBV9 to TRBJ1-2; 7 bases agree with TRBD1. V lost 4 bases to trimming and J lost 4 bases; unmatched junction nucleotides: 13. The CDR3 loop spans 16 amino acids. Germline assignment: CDR1 SGDLS and CDR2 YYNGEE. CDR3 nucleotides: TGTGCCAGCAGCTTCTCGCTCACAGGGGAACGCTATGGCTACACCTTC. Amino acid sequence: CASSFSLTGERYGYTF.

V is TRBV9 and J is TRBJ1-2; 12 nucleotides match TRBD1. CDR3 length equals 19 residues. Germline V gene sequence: CDR1 SGDLS, CDR2 YYNGEE. Trimming removed 0 bases from V and 4 bases from J; junction bases left unmatched: 13. CDR3 region: CASSVAVWDRGLGIYGYTF. CDR3 DNA sequence: TGTGCCAGCAGCGTAGCGGTATGGGACAGGGGGCTAGGGATCTATGGCTACACCTTC.

This clonotype has a handful of counts. V gene TRBV27 combines with J gene TRBJ1-5, with D possibly matching TRBD1 (5 bases). CDR3 length equals 16 residues. The ends were cut back, 5 bases at V and 2 bases at J, with 16 bases in the middle. Germline values: CDR1 MNHEY, CDR2 SMNVEV (reference sequence). The CDR3 DNA reads as TGTGCCAGCAGTCGGCGCCAGGGAAATGGCAATCAGCCCCAGCATTTT. It specifies CASSRRQGNGNQPQHF.

This clonotype has a handful of counts. The V call is TRBV7-8, the J call TRBJ2-1, with TRBD2 matching 12 bases. Germline values: CDR1 SGHVS, CDR2 FQNEAQ. This CDR3 region has 15 residues. J was trimmed by 6 bases and V by 4 bases; bases with no gene match: 4. The CDR3 is CASSSRLAGVNEQFF. The CDR3 DNA follows: TGTGCCAGCAGCTCAAGACTAGCGGGGGTCAATGAGCAGTTCTTC.

This clonotype was observed at least ten times. At one end, the junction sequence differs from germline, possibly due to a read error. This chain uses TRBV7-7 with TRBJ2-1, with 11 bases identical to TRBD2. The CDR3 length is 15 residues. Germline CDR1 SSHAT, CDR2 FNYEAQ (reference sequence). DNA for the CDR3: TGTGCTAGCAGCAGACGACTAGCGGGGCACAATGAGCAGTTCTTC. This translates into CASSRRLAGHNEQFF.

Concerning this clonotype: One junction end disagrees with the germline gene, perhaps due to a read error. The chain couples TRBV10-1 to TRBJ2-3, with TRBD1 as a possible D gene (6 bases). Germline V gene sequence: CDR1 WNHNN, CDR2 SYGVQD (reference sequence). The CDR3 runs to 14 residues. This chain's CDR3 is CAISDTGLADTQYF. The DNA of the CDR3 is TGTGCCATCAGCGATACAGGGTTAGCGGATACGCAGTATTTT.

The chain recombines TRBV5-8 with TRBJ2-3; 13 positions match TRBD2. The CDR3 has 15 residues. Germline CDR1 SGHTS, CDR2 YDEGEE. Trimming removed 0 bases from V and 10 bases from J; junction bases left unmatched: 5. Here the CDR3 DNA reads TGTGCCAGCAGCTTGGTTGGGACTAGCGGGGTTGCGCAGTATTTT. Residues: CASSLVGTSGVAQYF.

The gene calls are TRBV24-1 and TRBJ2-3, with 8 bases matching TRBD1. This CDR3 is 15 amino acids long. Germline trimming cut 2 bases from V and 4 bases from J; bases unmatched to any gene: 4. Germline V gene data show CDR1 as KGHDR and CDR2 as SFDVKD. The CDR3 coding sequence is TGTGCCACCAGTGATTCCAGGGGGCGCGCAGATACGCAGTATTTT. Translation: CATSDSRGRADTQYF.